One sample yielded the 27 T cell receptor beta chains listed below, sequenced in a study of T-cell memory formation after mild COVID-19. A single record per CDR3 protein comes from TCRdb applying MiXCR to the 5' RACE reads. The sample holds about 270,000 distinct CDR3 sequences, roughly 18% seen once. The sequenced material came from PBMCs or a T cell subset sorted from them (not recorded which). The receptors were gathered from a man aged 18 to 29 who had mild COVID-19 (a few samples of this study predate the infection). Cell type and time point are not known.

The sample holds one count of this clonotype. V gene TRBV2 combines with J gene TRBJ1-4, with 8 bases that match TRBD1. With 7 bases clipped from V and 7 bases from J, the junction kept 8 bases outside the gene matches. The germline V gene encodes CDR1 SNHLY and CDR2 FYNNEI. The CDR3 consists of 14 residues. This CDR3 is CASTPQGAGEKLFF. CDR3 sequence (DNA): TGTGCCAGCACACCTCAGGGGGCGGGTGAAAAACTGTTTTTT. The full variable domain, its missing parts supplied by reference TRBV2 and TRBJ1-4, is EPEVTQTPSHQVTQMGQEVILRCVPISNHLYFYWYRQILGQKVEFLVSFYNNEISEKSEIFDDQFSVERPDGSNFTLKIRSTKLEDSAMYFCASTPQGAGEKLFFGSGTQLSVL.

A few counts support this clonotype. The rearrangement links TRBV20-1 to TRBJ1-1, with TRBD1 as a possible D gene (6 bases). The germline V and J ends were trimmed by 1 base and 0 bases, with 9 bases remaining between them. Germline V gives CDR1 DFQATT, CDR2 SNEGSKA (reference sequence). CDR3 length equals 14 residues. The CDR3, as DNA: TGCAGTGCTAGAGTACGGGACATGAACACTGAAGCTTTCTTT. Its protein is CSARVRDMNTEAFF.

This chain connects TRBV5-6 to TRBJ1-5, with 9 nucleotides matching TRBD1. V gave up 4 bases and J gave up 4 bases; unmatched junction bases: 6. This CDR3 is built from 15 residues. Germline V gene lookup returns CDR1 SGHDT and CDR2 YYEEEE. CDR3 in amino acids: CASSHMTGGNQPQHF. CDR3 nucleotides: TGTGCCAGCAGCCACATGACAGGGGGTAATCAGCCCCAGCATTTT.

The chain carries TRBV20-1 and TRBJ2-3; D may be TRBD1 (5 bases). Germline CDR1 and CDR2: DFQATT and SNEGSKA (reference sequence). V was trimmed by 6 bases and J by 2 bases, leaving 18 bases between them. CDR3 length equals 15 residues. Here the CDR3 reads CSAESDTRNTDTQYF. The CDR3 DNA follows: TGCAGTGCGGAATCGGACACACGGAACACAGATACGCAGTATTTT.

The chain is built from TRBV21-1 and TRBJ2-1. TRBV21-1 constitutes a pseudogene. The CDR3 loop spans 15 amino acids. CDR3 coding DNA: TGTGCCAGCAGCAAAGACCCCGGCCCCTACAATGAGCAGTTCTTC. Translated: CASSKDPGPYNEQFF.

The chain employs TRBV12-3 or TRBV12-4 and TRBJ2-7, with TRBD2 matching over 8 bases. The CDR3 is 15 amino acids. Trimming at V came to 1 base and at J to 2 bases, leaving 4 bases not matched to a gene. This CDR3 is CASSLGLAGAYEQYF. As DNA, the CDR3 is TGTGCCAGCAGTTTAGGCCTAGCGGGTGCCTACGAGCAGTACTTC.

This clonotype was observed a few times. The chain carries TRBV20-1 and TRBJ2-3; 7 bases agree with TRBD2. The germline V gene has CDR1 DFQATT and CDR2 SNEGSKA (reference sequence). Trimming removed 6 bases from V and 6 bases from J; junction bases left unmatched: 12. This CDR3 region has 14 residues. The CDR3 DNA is TGCAGTGCCTTAGTCCCCCGGGGGGAGGATACGCAGTATTTT. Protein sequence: CSALVPRGEDTQYF.

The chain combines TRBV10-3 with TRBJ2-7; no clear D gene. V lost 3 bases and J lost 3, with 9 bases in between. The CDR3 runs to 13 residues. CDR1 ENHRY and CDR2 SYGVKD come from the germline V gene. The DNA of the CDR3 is TGTGCCATCAGTGAAGGTGGGGTCTACGAGCAGTACTTC. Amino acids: CAISEGGVYEQYF.

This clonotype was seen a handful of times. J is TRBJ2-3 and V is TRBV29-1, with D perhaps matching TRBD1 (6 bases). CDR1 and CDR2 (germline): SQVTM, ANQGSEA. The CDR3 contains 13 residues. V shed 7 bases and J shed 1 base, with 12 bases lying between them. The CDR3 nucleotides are TGCAGCGGCGGGTCAGGGGGCACAGATACGCAGTATTTT. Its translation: CSGGSGGTDTQYF.

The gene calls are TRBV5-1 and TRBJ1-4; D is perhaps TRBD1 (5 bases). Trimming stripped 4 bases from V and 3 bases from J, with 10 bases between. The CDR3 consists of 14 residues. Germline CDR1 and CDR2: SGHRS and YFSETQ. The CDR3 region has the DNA TGCGCCAGCAGCGGCGGGGGTCCTAATGAAAAACTGTTTTTT. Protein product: CASSGGGPNEKLFF. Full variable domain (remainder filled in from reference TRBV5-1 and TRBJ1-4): KAGVTQTPRYLIKTRGQQVTLSCSPISGHRSVSWYQQTPGQGLQFLFEYFSETQRNKGNFPGRFSGRQFSNSRSEMNVSTLELGDSALYLCASSGGGPNEKLFFGSGTQLSVL.

The CDR3 region has the DNA TGTGCCAGCAGTTTCAGAAGGAACCAGCCCCAGCATTTT. Amino acid sequence: CASSFRRNQPQHF. J is TRBJ1-5 and V is TRBV27; D is uncertain. Germline CDR1 reads MNHEY; CDR2 reads SMNVEV (reference sequence). The CDR3 is 13 amino acids. V lost 3 bases and J lost 7, with 10 bases in between.

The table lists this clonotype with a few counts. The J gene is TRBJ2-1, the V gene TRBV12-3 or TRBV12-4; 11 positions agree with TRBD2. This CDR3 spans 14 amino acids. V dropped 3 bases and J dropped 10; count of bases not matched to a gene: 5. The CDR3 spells CASSFNSGGVEQFF. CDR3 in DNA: TGTGCCAGCAGTTTTAATAGCGGGGGGGTAGAGCAGTTCTTC.

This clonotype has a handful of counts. The CDR3 nucleotides are TGTGCCAGCAGTACGGGACAGGGGAACTATGGCTACACCTTC. The encoded protein is CASSTGQGNYGYTF. J is TRBJ1-2 and V is TRBV12-3 or TRBV12-4; 10 bases line up with TRBD1. The junction had 2 bases not matched to a gene; V was cut back by 5 bases and J by 2 bases. This CDR3 is 14 amino acids long.

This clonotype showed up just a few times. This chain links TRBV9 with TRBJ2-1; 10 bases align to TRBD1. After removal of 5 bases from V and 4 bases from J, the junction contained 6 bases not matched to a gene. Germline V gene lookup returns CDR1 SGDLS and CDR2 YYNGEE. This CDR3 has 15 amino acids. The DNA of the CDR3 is TGTGCCAGCAGGGCGGGGACAGGGGATTACAATGAGCAGTTCTTC. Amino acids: CASRAGTGDYNEQFF.

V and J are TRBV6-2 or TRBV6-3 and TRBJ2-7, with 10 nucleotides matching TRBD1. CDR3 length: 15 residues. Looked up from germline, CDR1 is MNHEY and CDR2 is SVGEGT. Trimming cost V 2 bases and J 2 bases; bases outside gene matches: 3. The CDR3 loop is CASSYGQGGTYEQYF. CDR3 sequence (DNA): TGTGCCAGCAGTTACGGACAGGGGGGAACCTACGAGCAGTACTTC.

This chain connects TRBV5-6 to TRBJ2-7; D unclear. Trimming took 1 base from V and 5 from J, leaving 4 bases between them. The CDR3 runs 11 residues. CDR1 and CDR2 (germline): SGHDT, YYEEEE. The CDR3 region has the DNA TGTGCCAGCAGCTTGAATCACGAGCAGTACGTC. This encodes CASSLNHEQYV.

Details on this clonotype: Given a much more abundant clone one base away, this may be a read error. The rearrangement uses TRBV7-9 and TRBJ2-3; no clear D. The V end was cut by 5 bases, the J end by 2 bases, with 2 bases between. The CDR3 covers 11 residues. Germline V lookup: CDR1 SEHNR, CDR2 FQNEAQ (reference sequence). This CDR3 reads CASSHTDTQYF. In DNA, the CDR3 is TGTGCCAGCAGCCACACAGATACGCAGTATTTT.

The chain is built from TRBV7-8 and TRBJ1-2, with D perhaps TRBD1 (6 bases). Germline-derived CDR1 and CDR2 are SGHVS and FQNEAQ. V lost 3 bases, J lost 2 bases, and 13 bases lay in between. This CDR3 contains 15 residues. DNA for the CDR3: TGTGCCAGCAGCTTCATAGGACAGATCAACTATGGCTACACCTTC. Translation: CASSFIGQINYGYTF.

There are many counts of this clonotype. CDR3 nucleotides: TGTGCCAGCAGTTTACGACACTCTGGAAACACCATATATTTT. This codes for CASSLRHSGNTIYF. This chain joins TRBV12-3 or TRBV12-4 and TRBJ1-3; D is ambiguous. The V end was cut by 2 bases, the J end by 0 bases, with 5 bases between. The CDR3 extends over 14 amino acids.

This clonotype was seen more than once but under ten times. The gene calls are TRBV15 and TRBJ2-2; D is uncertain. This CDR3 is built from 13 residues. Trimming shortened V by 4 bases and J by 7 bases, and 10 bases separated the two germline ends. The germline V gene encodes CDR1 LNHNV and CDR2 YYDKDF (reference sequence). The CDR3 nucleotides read TGTGCCACCAGCAACCTGGTAAACGGGGAGCTGTTTTTT. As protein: CATSNLVNGELFF.

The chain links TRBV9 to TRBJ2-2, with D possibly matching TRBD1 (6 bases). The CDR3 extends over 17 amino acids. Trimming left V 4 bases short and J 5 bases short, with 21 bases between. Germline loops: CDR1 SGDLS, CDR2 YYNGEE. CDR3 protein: CASSPTGQNGGTGELFF. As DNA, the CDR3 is TGTGCCAGCAGCCCCACGGGACAAAACGGTGGGACCGGGGAGCTGTTTTTT.

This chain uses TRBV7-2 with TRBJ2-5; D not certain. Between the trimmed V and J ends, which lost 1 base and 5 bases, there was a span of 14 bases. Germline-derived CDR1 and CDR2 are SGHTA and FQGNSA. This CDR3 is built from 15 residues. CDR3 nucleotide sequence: TGTGCCAGCAGCTTAGGGGCGTATCCTATCGAGACCCAGTACTTC. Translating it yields CASSLGAYPIETQYF.

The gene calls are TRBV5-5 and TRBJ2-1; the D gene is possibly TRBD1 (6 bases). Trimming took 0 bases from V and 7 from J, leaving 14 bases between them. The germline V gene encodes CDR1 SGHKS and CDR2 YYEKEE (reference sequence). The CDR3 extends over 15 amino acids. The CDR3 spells CASSLGQVWDNEQFF. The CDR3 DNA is TGTGCCAGCAGCTTGGGACAGGTATGGGATAATGAGCAGTTCTTC.

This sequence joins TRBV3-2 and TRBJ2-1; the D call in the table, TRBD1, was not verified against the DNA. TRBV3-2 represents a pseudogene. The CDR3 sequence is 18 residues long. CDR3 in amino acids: CASSLGCEGQGSYNEQFF. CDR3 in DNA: TGTGCCAGCAGCCTCGGGTGTGAGGGACAGGGGTCCTACAATGAGCAGTTCTTC.

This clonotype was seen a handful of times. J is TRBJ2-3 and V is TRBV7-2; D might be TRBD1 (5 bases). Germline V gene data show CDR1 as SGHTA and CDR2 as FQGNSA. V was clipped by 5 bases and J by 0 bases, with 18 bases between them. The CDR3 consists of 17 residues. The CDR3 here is CASSRQGKRISTDTQYF. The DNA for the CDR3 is TGTGCCAGCAGCAGGCAGGGCAAAAGGATAAGCACAGATACGCAGTATTTT.

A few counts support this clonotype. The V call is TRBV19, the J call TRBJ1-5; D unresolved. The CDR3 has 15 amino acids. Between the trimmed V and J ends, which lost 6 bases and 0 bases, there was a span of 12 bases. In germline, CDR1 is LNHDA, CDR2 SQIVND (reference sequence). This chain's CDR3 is CASSPGVVSNQPQHF. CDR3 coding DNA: TGTGCCAGTAGCCCAGGCGTGGTTAGCAATCAGCCCCAGCATTTT.

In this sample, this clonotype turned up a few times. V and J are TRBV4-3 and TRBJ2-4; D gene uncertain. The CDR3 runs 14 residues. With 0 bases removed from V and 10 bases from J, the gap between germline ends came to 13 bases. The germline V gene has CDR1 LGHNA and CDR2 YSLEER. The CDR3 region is CASSQERTARIQYF. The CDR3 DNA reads TGCGCCAGCAGCCAAGAGAGAACCGCCCGGATTCAGTACTTC.